This TCR beta chain was recovered during a study of shared clonotypes between healthy human individuals. Notes on the study in general: In contrast to clonotypes shared by all four donors, non-shared clonotypes had lower generation probabilities. The study's rarefaction showed incomplete sorted-subset sequencing despite large depth. Shared across a few donors were roughly 4.7% of the naive CD4 clonotypes.

Authors' analysis steps: Filtering was not the same, since immunoSEQ gave junction-only sequences without quality scores. Method: immunoSEQ multiplex PCR; TCRdb's copy keeps in-frame clones and lacks some. D and trimming were read from the DNA, whereas the V and J calls and clone size are those reported in that table. There are 2,500,000 or so clones in the sample; approximately 90% occur only once, and 0.37% lies in the top ten. Regarding this clone: Its matching antigen is unknown.

Input material: naive CD4+ T cells from PBMCs. Noted subset: CD45RA+ positively selected. This receptor was obtained from a man between 18 and 29 years old in good health. Some clones in this sample may be carry-over from other donors' samples.

The CDR3 region has the DNA TGTGCCTGGACATATGGCAATGAGCAGTTCTTC. Amino acid sequence: CAWTYGNEQFF. The J gene is TRBJ2-1, the V gene TRBV30; D is unclear. Trimming shortened V by 4 bases and J by 6 bases, and 7 bases separated the two germline ends. The CDR3 has 11 residues. In germline, CDR1 is GTSNPN, CDR2 SVGIG (reference sequence).